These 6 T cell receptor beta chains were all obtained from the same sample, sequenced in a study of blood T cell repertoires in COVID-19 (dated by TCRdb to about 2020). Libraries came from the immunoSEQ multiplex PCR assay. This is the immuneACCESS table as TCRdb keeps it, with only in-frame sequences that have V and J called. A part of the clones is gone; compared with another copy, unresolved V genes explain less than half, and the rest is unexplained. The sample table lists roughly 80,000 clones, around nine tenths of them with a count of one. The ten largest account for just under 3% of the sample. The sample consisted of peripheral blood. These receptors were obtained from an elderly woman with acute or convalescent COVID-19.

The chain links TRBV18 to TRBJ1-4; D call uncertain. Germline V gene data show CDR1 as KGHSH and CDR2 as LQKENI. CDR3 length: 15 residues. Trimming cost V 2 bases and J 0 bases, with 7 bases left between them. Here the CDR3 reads CASSPAGATNEKLFF. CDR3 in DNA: TGTGCCAGCTCACCAGCGGGAGCAACTAATGAAAAACTGTTTTTT.

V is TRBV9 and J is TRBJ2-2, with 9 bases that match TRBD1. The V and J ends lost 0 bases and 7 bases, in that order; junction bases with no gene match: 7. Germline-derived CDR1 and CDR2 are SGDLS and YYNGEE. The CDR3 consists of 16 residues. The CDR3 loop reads CASSVGGQGGNGELFF. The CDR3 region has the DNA TGTGCCAGCAGCGTAGGGGGACAGGGAGGTAACGGGGAGCTGTTTTTT.

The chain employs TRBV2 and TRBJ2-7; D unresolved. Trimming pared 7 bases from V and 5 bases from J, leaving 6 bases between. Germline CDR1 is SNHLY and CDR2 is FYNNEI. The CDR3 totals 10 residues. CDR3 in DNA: TGTGCCAGCATCGGAGACGAGCAGTACTTC. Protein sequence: CASIGDEQYF.

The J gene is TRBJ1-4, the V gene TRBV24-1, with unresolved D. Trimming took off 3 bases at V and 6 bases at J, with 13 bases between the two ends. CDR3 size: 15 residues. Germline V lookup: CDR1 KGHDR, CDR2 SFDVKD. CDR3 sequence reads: CATSDAVGIDEKLFF. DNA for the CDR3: TGTGCCACCAGTGATGCGGTCGGGATCGATGAAAAACTGTTTTTT.

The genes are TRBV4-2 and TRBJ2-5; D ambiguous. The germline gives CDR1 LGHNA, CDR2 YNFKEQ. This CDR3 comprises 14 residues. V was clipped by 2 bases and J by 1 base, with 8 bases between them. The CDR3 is CASSQFPGQETQYF. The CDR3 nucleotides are TGTGCCAGCAGCCAATTTCCAGGCCAAGAGACCCAGTACTTC.

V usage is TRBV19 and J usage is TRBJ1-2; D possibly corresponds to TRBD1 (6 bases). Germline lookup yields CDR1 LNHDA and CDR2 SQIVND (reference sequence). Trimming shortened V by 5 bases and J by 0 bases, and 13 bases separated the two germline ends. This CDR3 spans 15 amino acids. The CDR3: CASSDTGTTNYGYTF. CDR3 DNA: TGTGCCAGTAGTGATACAGGGACGACTAACTATGGCTACACCTTC. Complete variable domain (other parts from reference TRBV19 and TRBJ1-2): DGGITQSPKYLFRKEGQNVTLSCEQNLNHDAMYWYRQDPGQGLRLIYYSQIVNDFQKGDIAEGYSVSREKKESFPLTVTSAQKNPTAFYLCASSDTGTTNYGYTFGSGTRLTVV.